Listed below are T cell receptor beta chains from one sample, sequenced in a study of a mutant IDH1 vaccine in newly diagnosed glioma. These receptors' targets are unknown. Measured with immunoSEQ multiplex PCR; TCRdb has only the in-frame clones, and not every one. The table shows about 56,000 clones, with around 83% occurring only once. The sequencing here drew on PBMCs, taken from a glioma patient whose treatment included an IDH1 peptide vaccine. These receptors came from a woman aged 45-59 years with glioma. CDR3s include the opening cysteine and the closing phenylalanine or tryptophan. A D gene is named only where the DNA matches it firmly. Where a row states a size, it is once, few, many or the class of an expanded clone; other rows omit it.

DNA: TGTGCCAGCAGTGAGGGGCAGGGCCATCAGCCCCAGCATTTT; CDR3: CASSEGQGHQPQHF; size: NA; J: TRBJ1-5; D: NA; V: TRBV6-1
DNA: TGTGCCAGCAGCCCAAGTGAGCGGGGGGGAGGGCAGTTCTTC; CDR3: CASSPSERGGGQFF; size: NA; J: TRBJ2-1; D: TRBD2; V: TRBV5-6
DNA: TGTGCCAGCAGCTTAGCGTACGGGTCTGGAAACACCATATATTTT; CDR3: CASSLAYGSGNTIYF; size: NA; J: TRBJ1-3; D: NA; V: TRBV7-2
DNA: TGTGCCAGCAGTGGAGGGACAGGGAGTGGTCGGCAGCCCCAGCATTTT; CDR3: CASSGGTGSGRQPQHF; size: NA; J: TRBJ1-5; D: TRBD1; V: TRBV6-1
DNA: TGTGCCAGCAGCGCAACAGGGAACTCTGGAAACACCATATATTTT; CDR3: CASSATGNSGNTIYF; size: NA; J: TRBJ1-3; D: NA; V: TRBV9
DNA: TGCGCCAGCAGCCCCAGAGCATCCACCGAAAATTCACCCCTCCACTTT; CDR3: CASSPRASTENSPLHF; size: NA; J: TRBJ1-6; D: NA; V: TRBV5-1
DNA: TGTGGGTCAGGGTGGGCAGATACGCAGTATTTT; CDR3: CGSGWADTQYF; size: medium-sized; J: TRBJ2-3; D: NA; V: TRBV20-1
DNA: TGTGCCACCAGCAGAGTAAGGGGTTTACAAGAGACCCAGTACTTC; CDR3: CATSRVRGLQETQYF; size: NA; J: TRBJ2-5; D: NA; V: TRBV15
DNA: TGTGCCAGCAGCCCCGCGGACTCCTTCTATGGCTACACCTTC; CDR3: CASSPADSFYGYTF; size: NA; J: TRBJ1-2; D: NA; V: TRBV9
DNA: TGTGCCAGCAGCTTAACGGGGTCCACAGATACGCAGTATTTT; CDR3: CASSLTGSTDTQYF; size: NA; J: TRBJ2-3; D: NA; V: TRBV11-3
DNA: TGTGCCAGCAGCTCCCCGGCGGGGGCTGGATCGCCCCAGCATTTT; CDR3: CASSSPAGAGSPQHF; size: NA; J: TRBJ1-5; D: NA; V: TRBV7-2
DNA: TGTGCCAGCAGGTGGTGGGGGCAATCGGCCGGGGAGCTGTTTTTT; CDR3: CASRWWGQSAGELFF; size: once; J: TRBJ2-2; D: NA; V: TRBV5-6